This T cell receptor (beta chain) was recovered during a study of T cells after yellow fever vaccination. General observations from the study: Overlap between CD4 and CD8 compartments was detected for a small share of clonotypes. At around 95% for CD4 and just over 85% for CD8, most primary-vaccination clones showed up again after the booster. Though it reached lower strength, the secondary response hit its peak faster, day 5 versus 15.

This CDR3 is built from 15 residues. CDR1 is MDHEN, CDR2 SYDVKM, per germline. V lost 3 bases to trimming and J lost 1 base; unmatched junction nucleotides: 5. Each CDR3 protein is one row after TCRdb ran MiXCR on the 5' RACE reads. The sample consists of hundreds of thousands of distinct CDR3 sequences, around 12% of them appearing once. The sample holds a few counts of this clonotype. Its antigen remains unidentified. The chain joins TRBV28 to TRBJ1-1; 7 bases map to TRBD1. The TCR originated in a man aged 30 to 39 who received the YFV17D yellow fever vaccine. Sequenced here: PBMCs, sampled on the day of the yellow fever booster vaccination. DNA of the CDR3: TGTGCCAGCAGTTTGCTTGACAGGGCGAACACTGAAGCTTTCTTT. Translating it yields CASSLLDRANTEAFF.